This T cell receptor (beta chain) was documented in a study of T cell changes during pregnancy in multiple sclerosis. This CDR3 has 14 amino acids. Trimming at V came to 4 bases and at J to 2 bases, leaving 6 bases not matched to a gene. Per the germline V gene, CDR1 is SGDLS and CDR2 is YYNGEE. Profiling relied on immunoSEQ multiplex PCR, and the TCRdb table lists in-frame clones only, not all of them. The sample includes under 50,000 clones, about 88% of them seen just once. The input for sequencing was CD4+ T cells from peripheral blood mononuclear cells, taken after pregnancy. The rearrangement joins TRBV9 to TRBJ2-7, with 7 bases lining up with TRBD1. This receptor was identified in a female donor with multiple sclerosis, enrolled in a pregnancy study. Here the CDR3 reads CASSSTGTAYEQYF. CDR3 in DNA: TGTGCCAGCAGCTCGACCGGGACAGCCTACGAGCAGTACTTC.